This passage covers 11 T cell receptor beta chains from one sample sequenced in a study of T cell responses to AZD1222 COVID-19 vaccine. The protocol was immunoSEQ multiplex PCR, while the TCRdb copy is restricted to in-frame clones and leaves out a portion. Here the sample spans more than 150,000 clones, 92% being singletons. The sequences come from peripheral blood, collected 28 days after the second AZD1222 dose. The receptors were gathered from an adult who received the AZD1222 COVID-19 vaccine.

This sequence joins TRBV7-2 and TRBJ1-5, with D perhaps matching TRBD1 (5 bases). CDR3 length: 16 amino acids. Trimming took off 5 bases at V and 4 bases at J, with 18 bases between the two ends. The germline CDR1 and CDR2 sequences are SGHTA and FQGNSA. The CDR3 sequence is CASSPIRTNSNQPQHF. The CDR3 nucleotides read TGTGCCAGCAGCCCAATAAGGACAAACAGTAATCAGCCCCAGCATTTT.

The chain is built from TRBV12-3 or TRBV12-4 and TRBJ2-2; maybe TRBD1 (5 bases). The length of the CDR3 is 13 residues. The V end lost 6 bases, the J end lost 6 bases, and 11 bases lay between the germline ends. CDR3 protein: CASRPQGSGELFF. The CDR3 coding sequence is TGTGCCAGCAGGCCTCAGGGTTCCGGGGAGCTGTTTTTT.

The V gene is TRBV5-8, the J gene TRBJ1-5, with D perhaps matching TRBD1 (6 bases). The germline gives CDR1 SGHTS, CDR2 YDEGEE. Between the trimmed V and J ends, which lost 5 bases and 4 bases, there was a span of 16 bases. This CDR3 comprises 15 residues. The CDR3 is CASRLGATGNQPQHF. For the CDR3, the DNA is TGTGCCAGCAGGCTCGGGGCGACAGGAAATCAGCCCCAGCATTTT.

The V gene is TRBV12-3 or TRBV12-4, the J gene TRBJ1-5, with D hard to call. CDR3 length: 13 residues. V lost 6 bases, J lost 0 bases, and 6 bases lay in between. Written as DNA, the CDR3 is TGTGCCAGCAGCCCCCATAGCAATCAGCCCCAGCATTTT. This codes for CASSPHSNQPQHF.

The chain uses TRBV7-9 and TRBJ1-1, with D possibly being TRBD1 (6 bases). Trimming stripped 5 bases from V and 3 bases from J, with 10 bases between. Germline CDR1 reads SEHNR; CDR2 reads FQNEAQ (reference sequence). The CDR3 extends over 13 amino acids. CDR3 sequence (DNA): TGTGCCAGCAGCAAGGCAGGGGACACTGAAGCTTTCTTT. The encoded protein is CASSKAGDTEAFF.

This clone has a handful of counts. The CDR3 DNA reads as TGTGCCACCCGGAATGTTGGGGACAACACAGATACGCAGTATTTT. It is translated as CATRNVGDNTDTQYF. The J gene is TRBJ2-3, the V gene TRBV10-3, with a tentative D call TRBD1 (6 bases). The CDR3 is 15 amino acids. Germline V gene data show CDR1 as ENHRY and CDR2 as SYGVKD. With 10 bases removed from V and 2 bases from J, the gap between germline ends came to 19 bases.

CDR3 region: CATSRDAGGTQYF. Written as DNA, the CDR3 is TGTGCCACCAGCAGAGACGCGGGTGGTACCCAGTACTTC. The V gene is TRBV15, the J gene TRBJ2-5; possible D gene TRBD2, 5 bases. There are 13 residues in the CDR3. In germline, CDR1 is LNHNV, CDR2 YYDKDF (reference sequence). Trimming left V 0 bases short and J 8 bases short, with 10 bases between.

This clone is a singleton in its sample. Written as DNA, the CDR3 is TGTGCCAGCAGTTACTCGGGGACAGGGAATGAAAAACTGTTTTTT. As protein: CASSYSGTGNEKLFF. The chain uses TRBV6-5 and TRBJ1-4; TRBD1 aligns across 9 bases. The ends lost 0 bases at V and 5 bases at J; junction bases unmatched: 1. The germline V gene encodes CDR1 MNHEY and CDR2 SVGAGI. CDR3 length: 15 amino acids.

The chain links TRBV10-3 to TRBJ1-6; 7 bases agree with TRBD1. V trimming: 5 bases; J trimming: 6 bases; junction bases outside the gene matches: 7. The length of the CDR3 is 15 residues. CDR1 and CDR2 (germline): ENHRY, SYGVKD. The CDR3: CAISTERQGNSPLHF. In DNA form, the CDR3 reads TGTGCCATCAGTACCGAGAGACAGGGTAATTCACCCCTCCACTTT.

CDR3 nucleotides: TGTGCCAGCAGCAAAGTTGACCGCGGGAACACTGAAGCTTTCTTT. Translating it yields CASSKVDRGNTEAFF. The genes are TRBV21-1 and TRBJ1-1. TRBV21-1 is a pseudogene segment. This CDR3 contains 15 residues.

J is TRBJ2-7 and V is TRBV2; 8 positions agree with TRBD1. Per the germline V gene, CDR1 is SNHLY and CDR2 is FYNNEI. V lost 4 bases and J lost 7; bases outside the gene matches: 12. This CDR3 is 15 amino acids long. The chain's CDR3 is CASSGSGRGQSEQYF. In DNA, the CDR3 is TGTGCCAGCAGTGGATCTGGCAGGGGGCAGAGTGAGCAGTACTTC.